A selection of T cell receptor beta chains follows, all from one sample in a study of blood T cells in healthy people across ages. TCRdb analysed the 5' RACE reads with MiXCR anew, one entry per CDR3 protein. This sample has more than 650,000 distinct CDR3 sequences, with over 20% found just once. Sequenced material: blood. The source is a man in his 70s in good health. The CDR3 runs from the conserved cysteine through the conserved F or W. Fields, in order: J gene, V gene, D gene, clone size, CDR3 protein, CDR3 DNA. A D gene is named only where the DNA matches it firmly. Some rows mark clone size as missing; the rest say once, few, many or name a class of expanded clone.

J: TRBJ1-6; V: TRBV20-1; D: .; size: .; CDR3: CSLRQLHNSPLHF; DNA: TGCAGTCTCAGACAGCTCCATAATTCACCCCTCCACTTT
J: TRBJ2-3; V: TRBV7-2; D: .; size: few; CDR3: CASSSIRGGSTDTQYF; DNA: TGTGCCAGCAGCTCGATTAGGGGGGGGAGCACAGATACGCAGTATTTT
J: TRBJ2-1; V: TRBV9; D: TRBD2; size: few; CDR3: CASSVARAGLAGVEQFF; DNA: TGTGCCAGCAGCGTAGCTCGGGCGGGACTAGCGGGAGTTGAGCAGTTCTTC
J: TRBJ2-3; V: TRBV7-9; D: TRBD2; size: .; CDR3: CASSLAAGDDTQYF; DNA: TGTGCCAGCAGCTTAGCAGCGGGAGATGATACGCAGTATTTT
J: TRBJ2-3; V: TRBV12-3/TRBV12-4; D: .; size: few; CDR3: CASISTRTDTQYF; DNA: TGTGCCAGCATTAGTACCCGCACAGATACGCAGTATTTT
J: TRBJ2-1; V: TRBV15; D: .; size: .; CDR3: CATSRVRGKNEQFF; DNA: TGTGCCACCAGCAGAGTGCGGGGAAAGAATGAGCAGTTCTTC
J: TRBJ1-1; V: TRBV7-9; D: TRBD1; size: few; CDR3: CASTLDPGQGGRNTEAFF; DNA: TGTGCCAGCACCTTAGATCCGGGACAGGGGGGACGGAACACTGAAGCTTTCTTT
J: TRBJ1-4; V: TRBV5-1; D: .; size: few; CDR3: CASSSPGAGEKLFF; DNA: TGCGCCAGCAGCTCGCCGGGGGCTGGGGAAAAACTGTTTTTT
J: TRBJ1-4; V: TRBV5-1; D: TRBD1; size: .; CDR3: CASSTGQGGRGTNEKLFF; DNA: TGCGCCAGCAGCACGGGACAGGGAGGCCGGGGAACTAATGAAAAACTGTTTTTT
J: TRBJ2-3; V: TRBV5-5; D: .; size: .; CDR3: CASSFSGATTDTQYF; DNA: TGTGCCAGCAGCTTCTCAGGGGCCACCACAGATACGCAGTATTTT
J: TRBJ2-1; V: TRBV5-1; D: .; size: many; CDR3: CASSTGTVNEQFF; DNA: TGCGCCAGCAGCACCGGGACTGTGAATGAGCAGTTCTTC
J: TRBJ2-7; V: TRBV10-1; D: .; size: few; CDR3: CASSEGIMNSYEQYF; DNA: TGCGCCAGCAGTGAGGGCATCATGAACTCCTACGAGCAGTACTTC
J: TRBJ2-4; V: TRBV6-2/TRBV6-3; D: TRBD2; size: few; CDR3: CASSPSGGEPLAKNIQYF; DNA: TGTGCCAGCAGCCCAAGCGGGGGAGAACCTTTAGCCAAAAACATTCAGTACTTC
J: TRBJ2-5; V: TRBV7-2; D: TRBD2; size: few; CDR3: CASSSGGTSIKTQYF; DNA: TGTGCCAGCAGCTCGGGGGGTACAAGTATAAAGACCCAGTACTTC
J: TRBJ2-2; V: TRBV5-1; D: .; size: .; CDR3: CASGTAFSNTGELFF; DNA: TGCGCCAGCGGGACGGCTTTTTCTAACACCGGGGAGCTGTTTTTT
J: TRBJ1-6; V: TRBV11-2; D: .; size: .; CDR3: CASSLAPLSNSPLHF; DNA: TGTGCCAGCAGCTTAGCCCCGCTCTCTAATTCACCCCTCCACTTT
J: TRBJ1-5; V: TRBV15; D: TRBD1; size: .; CDR3: CATSRNRGSGNQPQHF; DNA: TGTGCCACCAGCAGAAACAGGGGGTCGGGCAATCAGCCCCAGCATTTT
J: TRBJ1-2; V: TRBV24-1; D: TRBD1; size: .; CDR3: CATSAGGVFPNYGYTF; DNA: TGTGCCACCAGTGCAGGGGGCGTTTTCCCTAACTATGGCTACACCTTC
J: TRBJ2-3; V: TRBV7-2; D: TRBD2; size: .; CDR3: CASSRSGSEATQYF; DNA: TGTGCCAGCAGCCGTAGCGGGAGCGAGGCGACGCAGTATTTT
J: TRBJ2-5; V: TRBV10-3; D: TRBD2; size: many; CDR3: CAISLAGGQETQYF; DNA: TGTGCCATCAGCCTAGCGGGGGGCCAAGAGACCCAGTACTTC
J: TRBJ1-1; V: TRBV6-5; D: .; size: .; CDR3: CASSHGRAVTEAFF; DNA: TGTGCCAGCAGCCACGGAAGGGCTGTTACTGAAGCTTTCTTT
J: TRBJ2-3; V: TRBV12-3/TRBV12-4; D: .; size: few; CDR3: CASSHWPRADTQYF; DNA: TGTGCCAGCAGCCATTGGCCGAGGGCAGATACGCAGTATTTT
J: TRBJ2-3; V: TRBV20-1; D: .; size: few; CDR3: CSARVRAATDTQYF; DNA: TGCAGTGCTAGAGTAAGGGCGGCCACAGATACGCAGTATTTT
J: TRBJ2-7; V: TRBV27; D: .; size: .; CDR3: CASSPLQTYEQYF; DNA: TGTGCCAGCAGCCCCCTCCAAACCTACGAGCAGTACTTC
J: TRBJ1-2; V: TRBV13; D: .; size: .; CDR3: CASSDVTGKGGYTF; DNA: TGTGCCAGCAGTGACGTCACAGGGAAGGGGGGCTACACCTTC
J: TRBJ1-6; V: TRBV3-1; D: .; size: few; CDR3: CASSRGGVLNSPLHF; DNA: TGTGCCAGCAGCCGAGGGGGGGTTCTGAATTCACCCCTCCACTTT
J: TRBJ2-3; V: TRBV10-3; D: .; size: many; CDR3: CAISRDTRTTDTQYF; DNA: TGTGCCATCAGTCGGGACACGAGAACAACAGATACGCAGTATTTT
J: TRBJ1-2; V: TRBV4-2; D: .; size: .; CDR3: CASSQDWSTGYTF; DNA: TGTGCCAGCAGCCAAGATTGGTCAACTGGCTACACCTTC
J: TRBJ1-5; V: TRBV2; D: .; size: .; CDR3: CASSGKLISNQPQHF; DNA: TGTGCCAGCAGTGGGAAGCTGATTAGCAATCAGCCCCAGCATTTT
J: TRBJ2-7; V: TRBV5-1; D: .; size: many; CDR3: CASSSGDFGEFKYEQYF; DNA: TGCGCCAGCAGCTCGGGTGACTTCGGAGAGTTCAAGTACGAGCAGTACTTC
J: TRBJ2-1; V: TRBV5-8; D: .; size: few; CDR3: CASSASSERWNEQFF; DNA: TGTGCCAGCAGCGCCTCATCGGAAAGGTGGAATGAGCAGTTCTTC
J: TRBJ1-1; V: TRBV12-3/TRBV12-4; D: .; size: few; CDR3: CASSLATQPGFGAFF; DNA: TGTGCCAGCAGTTTAGCCACACAACCGGGATTTGGAGCTTTCTTT
J: TRBJ2-4; V: TRBV6-1; D: .; size: few; CDR3: CASGPRSKNIQYF; DNA: TGTGCCAGCGGTCCGAGAAGCAAAAACATTCAGTACTTC
J: TRBJ1-6; V: TRBV7-2; D: TRBD1; size: .; CDR3: CANSPRTGEGFGSLHF; DNA: TGTGCCAACAGCCCGAGGACAGGCGAAGGCTTTGGTTCCCTCCACTTT
J: TRBJ2-2; V: TRBV5-1; D: .; size: .; CDR3: CASSSGTAGNTGELFF; DNA: TGCGCCAGCAGCTCGGGAACCGCAGGGAACACCGGGGAGCTGTTTTTT
J: TRBJ2-1; V: TRBV6-1; D: .; size: .; CDR3: CASSEKSPTVVGYNEQFF; DNA: TGTGCCAGCAGTGAAAAGAGCCCGACAGTTGTGGGATACAATGAGCAGTTCTTC
J: TRBJ1-1; V: TRBV5-1; D: .; size: .; CDR3: CASSLAYRNTEAFF; DNA: TGCGCCAGCAGCTTGGCCTACAGGAACACTGAAGCTTTCTTT
J: TRBJ2-5; V: TRBV20-1; D: .; size: .; CDR3: CSARLSKKETQYF; DNA: TGCAGTGCTAGACTTAGCAAAAAAGAGACCCAGTACTTC
J: TRBJ1-2; V: TRBV12-3/TRBV12-4; D: .; size: few; CDR3: CASSSGFPYGYTF; DNA: TGTGCCAGCAGCTCAGGGTTCCCTTATGGCTACACCTTC
J: TRBJ1-4; V: TRBV7-6; D: .; size: once; CDR3: CASSISGVWANEKLFF; DNA: TGTGCCAGCAGCATTTCAGGGGTGTGGGCTAATGAAAAACTGTTTTTT
J: TRBJ2-1; V: TRBV12-3/TRBV12-4; D: TRBD2; size: .; CDR3: CASRRLAGGPNNEQFF; DNA: TGTGCCAGCAGAAGACTAGCGGGAGGCCCCAACAATGAGCAGTTCTTC
J: TRBJ2-1; V: TRBV20-1; D: TRBD2; size: .; CDR3: CSARARGGYNEQFF; DNA: TGCAGTGCTAGGGCCCGGGGAGGGTACAATGAGCAGTTCTTC
J: TRBJ2-7; V: TRBV12-3/TRBV12-4; D: .; size: .; CDR3: CASSSHKWGGHYEQYF; DNA: TGTGCCAGCAGTTCCCATAAGTGGGGAGGTCACTACGAGCAGTACTTC
J: TRBJ1-2; V: TRBV28; D: .; size: many; CDR3: CASSSGNYGYTF; DNA: TGTGCCAGCAGTTCCGGGAACTATGGCTACACCTTC
J: TRBJ2-5; V: TRBV18; D: TRBD1; size: few; CDR3: CASSPDRADQYF; DNA: TGTGCCAGCTCACCAGACAGGGCGGACCAGTACTTC
J: TRBJ2-5; V: TRBV28; D: TRBD2; size: few; CDR3: CASSSSGGWETQYF; DNA: TGTGCCAGCAGTAGCTCGGGAGGGTGGGAGACCCAGTACTTC
J: TRBJ2-7; V: TRBV3-1; D: TRBD1; size: few; CDR3: CASSQRGTGRHEQYF; DNA: TGTGCCAGCAGCCAACGGGGGACAGGGAGGCACGAGCAGTACTTC
J: TRBJ1-1; V: TRBV12-3/TRBV12-4; D: .; size: .; CDR3: CASSPGGLMAALNTEAFF; DNA: TGTGCCAGCAGCCCTGGAGGTTTGATGGCAGCCTTGAACACTGAAGCTTTCTTT
J: TRBJ2-3; V: TRBV20-1; D: TRBD2; size: .; CDR3: CSAIPMTRDYHTDTQYF; DNA: TGCAGTGCTATCCCCATGACCCGGGACTACCACACAGATACGCAGTATTTT
J: TRBJ1-1; V: TRBV12-3/TRBV12-4; D: .; size: few; CDR3: CASSFARRMAFF; DNA: TGTGCCAGCAGTTTCGCCCGGCGGATGGCTTTCTTT
J: TRBJ1-4; V: TRBV13; D: .; size: .; CDR3: CASSLWGKHEKLFF; DNA: TGTGCCAGCAGCTTGTGGGGCAAGCACGAAAAACTGTTTTTT
J: TRBJ1-1; V: TRBV20-1; D: .; size: few; CDR3: CSAGTGTEAFF; DNA: TGCAGTGCTGGCACGGGCACTGAAGCTTTCTTT
J: TRBJ2-3; V: TRBV7-2; D: .; size: few; CDR3: CASGQNTGTQYF; DNA: TGTGCCAGCGGGCAGAACACAGGTACGCAGTATTTT